Shown below are 4 T cell receptor beta chains from a single sample sequenced in a study of identical twins. TCRdb reanalysed the 5' RACE reads using MiXCR and keeps one entry per CDR3 protein. The sample records some 630,000 distinct CDR3 sequences, roughly 7.1% being singletons. These data were likewise used in another study, on yellow fever vaccine responses in identical twins.

Source material: PBMCs. The source of these receptors is a woman under 30 in good health.

This clonotype was observed a handful of times. V and J are TRBV6-1 and TRBJ2-5; D may correspond to TRBD1 or TRBD2 (5 bases each). CDR3 length equals 14 residues. V shed 5 bases and J shed 3 bases, with 13 bases lying between them. Germline V gene lookup returns CDR1 MNHNS and CDR2 SASEGT. CDR3 protein: CASSRGAWEETQYF. Here the CDR3 DNA reads TGTGCCAGCAGTAGGGGAGCATGGGAAGAGACCCAGTACTTC.

The CDR3 sequence is CASSPSGTGGVMETQYF. For the CDR3, the DNA is TGCGCCAGCAGCCCATCCGGGACAGGGGGTGTGATGGAGACCCAGTACTTC. The chain recombines TRBV5-1 with TRBJ2-5; 11 bases are shared with TRBD1. V was pared by 4 bases and J by 5 bases, with 13 bases of the junction left unmatched. The CDR3 runs 17 residues. CDR1 and CDR2 from the germline V gene are SGHRS and YFSETQ.

This clonotype was picked up many times. The chain uses TRBV12-3 or TRBV12-4 and TRBJ2-5; either TRBD1 or TRBD2 may fit D (5 bases each). V was shortened by 6 bases and J by 1 base, with 9 bases between the two germline ends. The CDR3 is made up of 13 amino acids. The CDR3 sequence is CASRGTAQETQYF. The CDR3 coding sequence is TGTGCCAGCAGGGGGACGGCCCAAGAGACCCAGTACTTC.

This clonotype has more than one count but fewer than ten. This chain uses TRBV5-1 with TRBJ2-1, with unresolved D. The CDR3 covers 12 residues. Trimming took off 2 bases at V and 13 bases at J, with 13 bases between the two ends. The germline CDR1 and CDR2 sequences are SGHRS and YFSETQ. The CDR3 region has the DNA TGCGCCAGCAGCTTTCCGGGCGTGCCTCAGTTCTTC. Translated: CASSFPGVPQFF.